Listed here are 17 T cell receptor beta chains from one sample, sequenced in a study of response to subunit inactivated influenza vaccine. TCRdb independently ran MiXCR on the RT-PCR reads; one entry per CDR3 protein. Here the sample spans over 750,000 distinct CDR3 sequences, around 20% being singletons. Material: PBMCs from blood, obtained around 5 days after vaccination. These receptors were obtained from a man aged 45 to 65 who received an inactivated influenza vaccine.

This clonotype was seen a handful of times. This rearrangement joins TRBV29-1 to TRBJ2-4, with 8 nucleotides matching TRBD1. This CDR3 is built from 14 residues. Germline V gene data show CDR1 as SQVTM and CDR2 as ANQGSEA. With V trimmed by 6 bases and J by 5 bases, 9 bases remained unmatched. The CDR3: CSVAWTGSQNIQYF. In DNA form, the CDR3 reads TGCAGCGTGGCCTGGACAGGGAGCCAAAACATTCAGTACTTC.

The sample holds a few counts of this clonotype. The CDR3 loop reads CARSPGLKQFF. CDR3 sequence (DNA): TGTGCCAGGAGCCCCGGGCTCAAGCAGTTCTTC. The chain uses TRBV7-9 and TRBJ2-1; D unresolved. CDR3 length equals 11 residues. Between the trimmed V and J ends, which lost 9 bases and 11 bases, there was a span of 14 bases. The V gene's germline CDR1 is SEHNR and CDR2 FQNEAQ (reference sequence).

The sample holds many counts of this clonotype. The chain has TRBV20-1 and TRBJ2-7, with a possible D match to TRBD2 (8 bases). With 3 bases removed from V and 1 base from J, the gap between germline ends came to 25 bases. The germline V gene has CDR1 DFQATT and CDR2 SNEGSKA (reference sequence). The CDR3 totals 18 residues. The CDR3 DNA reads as TGCAGTGCTAGTATGCCGGGAGGGGGCTGGGGACCGTCCTACGAGCAGTACTTC. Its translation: CSASMPGGGWGPSYEQYF.

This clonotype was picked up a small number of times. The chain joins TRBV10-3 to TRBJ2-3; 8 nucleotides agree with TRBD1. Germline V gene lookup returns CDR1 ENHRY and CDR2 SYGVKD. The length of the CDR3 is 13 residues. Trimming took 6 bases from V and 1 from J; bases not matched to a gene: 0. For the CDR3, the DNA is TGTGCCATCAGGGGACAGGGCACAGATACGCAGTATTTT. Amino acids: CAIRGQGTDTQYF.

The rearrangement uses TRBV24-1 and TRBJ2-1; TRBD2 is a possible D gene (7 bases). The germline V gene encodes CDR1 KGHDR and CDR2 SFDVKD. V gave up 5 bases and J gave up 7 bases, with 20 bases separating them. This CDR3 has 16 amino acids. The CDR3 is CATSVLDGGARNEQFF. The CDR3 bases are TGTGCCACCAGTGTTCTCGATGGGGGGGCCAGGAATGAGCAGTTCTTC.

The CDR3 is CASSYTGRDQPQHF. The DNA for the CDR3 is TGTGCCAGCAGTTATACAGGGAGGGATCAGCCCCAGCATTTT. V and J are TRBV6-2 or TRBV6-3 and TRBJ1-5; a weak D match, TRBD1 (6 bases). Trimming took off 3 bases at V and 5 bases at J, with 11 bases between the two ends. The CDR3 extends over 14 amino acids. Germline-derived CDR1 and CDR2 are MNHEY and SVGEGT.

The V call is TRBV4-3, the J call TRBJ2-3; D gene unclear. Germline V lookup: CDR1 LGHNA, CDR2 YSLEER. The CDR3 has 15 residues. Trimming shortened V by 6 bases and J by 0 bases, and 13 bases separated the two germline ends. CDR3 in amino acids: CASRLTVSSTDTQYF. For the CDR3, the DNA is TGCGCCAGCAGGCTAACAGTTTCTAGCACAGATACGCAGTATTTT.

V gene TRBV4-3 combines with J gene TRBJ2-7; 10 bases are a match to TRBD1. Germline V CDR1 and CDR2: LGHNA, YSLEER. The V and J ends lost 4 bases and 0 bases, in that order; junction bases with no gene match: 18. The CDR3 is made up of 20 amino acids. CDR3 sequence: CASSRDPGTGAPGRSYEQYF. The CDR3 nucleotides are TGCGCCAGCAGCCGGGACCCCGGGACAGGGGCCCCCGGCCGCTCCTACGAGCAGTACTTC.

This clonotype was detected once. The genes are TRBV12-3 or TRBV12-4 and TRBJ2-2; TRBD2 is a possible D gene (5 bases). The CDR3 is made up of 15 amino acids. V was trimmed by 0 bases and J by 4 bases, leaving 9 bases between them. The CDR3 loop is CASSLAGVTTGELFF. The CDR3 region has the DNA TGTGCCAGCAGTTTAGCGGGAGTCACCACCGGGGAGCTGTTTTTT.

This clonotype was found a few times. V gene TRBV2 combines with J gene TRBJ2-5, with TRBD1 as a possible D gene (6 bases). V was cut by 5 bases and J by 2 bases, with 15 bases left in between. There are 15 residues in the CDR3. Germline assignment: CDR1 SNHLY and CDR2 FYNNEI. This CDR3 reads CASSLNRRGQETQYF. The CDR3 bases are TGTGCCAGCAGTTTGAATCGCAGGGGTCAAGAGACCCAGTACTTC.

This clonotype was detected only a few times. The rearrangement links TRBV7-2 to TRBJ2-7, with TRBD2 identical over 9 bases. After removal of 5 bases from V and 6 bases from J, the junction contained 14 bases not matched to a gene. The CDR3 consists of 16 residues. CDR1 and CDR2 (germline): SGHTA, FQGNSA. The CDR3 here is CASSPHQWLAGAEQYF. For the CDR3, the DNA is TGTGCCAGCAGCCCCCACCAGTGGTTAGCGGGAGCCGAGCAGTACTTC.

The CDR3 sequence is CASSQRRGLYEQYF. CDR3 nucleotides: TGTGCCAGCAGCCAAAGGAGGGGCCTGTACGAGCAGTACTTC. The chain is built from TRBV28 and TRBJ2-7; TRBD2 might be the D (6 bases). CDR3 length equals 14 residues. Germline lookup yields CDR1 MDHEN and CDR2 SYDVKM. The V and J ends lost 6 bases and 4 bases respectively, with 16 bases between them.

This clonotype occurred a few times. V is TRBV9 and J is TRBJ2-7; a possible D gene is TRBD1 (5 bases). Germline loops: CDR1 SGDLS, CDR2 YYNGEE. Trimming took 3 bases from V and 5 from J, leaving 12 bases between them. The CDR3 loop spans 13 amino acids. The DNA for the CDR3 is TGTGCCAGCAGCGCATACGAAGGGGACGAGCAGTACTTC. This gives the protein CASSAYEGDEQYF. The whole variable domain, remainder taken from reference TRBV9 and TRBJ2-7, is DSGVTQTPKHLITATGQRVTLRCSPRSGDLSVYWYQQSLDQGLQFLIQYYNGEERAKGNILERFSAQQFPDLHSELNLSSLELGDSALYFCASSAYEGDEQYFGPGTRLTVT.

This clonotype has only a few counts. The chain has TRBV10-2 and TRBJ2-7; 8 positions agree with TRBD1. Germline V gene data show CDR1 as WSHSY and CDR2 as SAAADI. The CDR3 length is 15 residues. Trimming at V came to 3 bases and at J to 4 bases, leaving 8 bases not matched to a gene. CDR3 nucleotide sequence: TGCGCCAGCAGTGACTCCAGGACAGGGATGTACGAGCAGTACTTC. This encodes CASSDSRTGMYEQYF.

DNA of the CDR3: TGTGCCAGCAGTTTAATAGCGGGACTGAACACCGGGGAGCTGTTTTTT. Protein sequence: CASSLIAGLNTGELFF. The gene calls are TRBV12-3 or TRBV12-4 and TRBJ2-2; the match to TRBD2 covers 8 bases. The CDR3 has 16 amino acids. Trimming removed 2 bases from V and 1 base from J; junction bases left unmatched: 3.

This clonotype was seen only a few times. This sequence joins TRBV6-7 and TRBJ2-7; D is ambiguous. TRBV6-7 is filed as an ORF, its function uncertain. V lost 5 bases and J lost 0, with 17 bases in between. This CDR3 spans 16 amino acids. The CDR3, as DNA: TGTGCCAGCAGTCCCCGATTTAACACCGACTCCTACGAGCAGTACTTC. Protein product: CASSPRFNTDSYEQYF.

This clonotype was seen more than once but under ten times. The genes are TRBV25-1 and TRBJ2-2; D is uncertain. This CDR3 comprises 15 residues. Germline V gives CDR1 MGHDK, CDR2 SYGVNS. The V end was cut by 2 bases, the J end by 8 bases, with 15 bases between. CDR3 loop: CASSELETVSGELFF. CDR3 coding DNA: TGTGCCAGCAGTGAACTTGAAACCGTGTCTGGGGAGCTGTTTTTT.